These 2 T cell receptor beta chains share one sample of origin, sequenced in a study of spatial heterogeneity in lung cancer. Time point: sample taken at primary tumor resection. Whole RNA came from tumor, nontumor lung or frozen PBMC and was sequenced without being sorted. One entry per CDR3 protein, called by TCRdb with MiXCR from the 5' RACE reads. The table includes about 48,000 distinct CDR3 sequences, approximately 5% detected once. The material sequenced was PBMCs, taken at surgery. The source is a male donor with early-stage non-small cell lung cancer.

V is TRBV3-1 and J is TRBJ2-5; D is unclear. Germline CDR1 LGHDT, CDR2 YNNKEL (reference sequence). V lost 2 bases and J lost 4, with 11 bases in between. CDR3 length equals 14 residues. This CDR3 is CASSQLTGGETQYF. The CDR3 bases are TGTGCCAGCAGCCAACTGACGGGTGGAGAGACCCAGTACTTC.

This sequence joins TRBV7-6 and TRBJ2-1; TRBD2 might be the D (6 bases). Germline V lookup: CDR1 SGHVS, CDR2 FNYEAQ. V shed 2 bases and J shed 7 bases, with 21 bases lying between them. CDR3 size: 17 residues. The chain's CDR3 is CASSLSGPHGAGNEQFF. The DNA for the CDR3 is TGTGCCAGCAGCTTATCGGGGCCTCACGGGGCGGGGAATGAGCAGTTCTTC.